The 28 T cell receptor beta chains listed next were all sequenced from one sample in a study of cytomegalovirus exposure and HLA in healthy donors. Only in-frame clones appear in the TCRdb table, and some are missing; sequencing was by immunoSEQ multiplex PCR. The table lists 150,000 to 160,000 clones, 70% to 90% of them singletons. What was sequenced was PBMCs. These receptors all stem from a human donor in good health.

The CDR3 bases are TGTGCCAGCAGTTTATTGGGCTCCGTCTATGGCTACACCTTC. It encodes CASSLLGSVYGYTF. The V and J genes are TRBV28 and TRBJ1-2; no definite D call. This CDR3 has 14 residues. Per germline, CDR1 MDHEN and CDR2 SYDVKM. V dropped 1 base and J dropped 4 bases, with 10 bases sitting between them.

V gene TRBV15 combines with J gene TRBJ1-1; TRBD1 might be the D (6 bases). The CDR3 runs to 16 residues. Germline CDR1 reads LNHNV; CDR2 reads YYDKDF (reference sequence). Trimming shortened V by 5 bases and J by 3 bases, and 19 bases separated the two germline ends. CDR3 region: CATSPAGTGIDTEAFF. The CDR3 DNA reads as TGTGCCACCAGCCCGGCAGGTACAGGGATCGACACTGAAGCTTTCTTT. Full variable domain (missing parts from reference TRBV15 and TRBJ1-1): DAMVIQNPRYQVTQFGKPVTLSCSQTLNHNVMYWYQQKSSQAPKLLFHYYDKDFNNEADTPDNFQSRRPNTSFCFLDIRSPGLGDTAMYLCATSPAGTGIDTEAFFGQGTRLTVV.

The chain employs TRBV28 and TRBJ1-1; 7 bases fit TRBD1. V lost 5 bases to trimming and J lost 0 bases; unmatched junction nucleotides: 3. CDR3 length equals 14 residues. Germline V gene data show CDR1 as MDHEN and CDR2 as SYDVKM. CDR3 in DNA: TGTGCCAGCAGTCGGGACAGCATGAACACTGAAGCTTTCTTT. It is translated as CASSRDSMNTEAFF.

The rearrangement uses TRBV7-2 and TRBJ2-7; 7 nucleotides line up with TRBD2. The CDR3 runs 13 residues. Trimming took 3 bases from V and 3 from J; bases not matched to a gene: 2. Germline V CDR1 and CDR2: SGHTA, FQGNSA. CDR3 sequence (DNA): TGTGCCAGCAGCTTTGGGGGGGGCTACGAGCAGTACTTC. This gives the protein CASSFGGGYEQYF.

The chain combines TRBV7-2 with TRBJ2-1; TRBD2 is a possible D gene (6 bases). V lost 4 bases, J lost 0 bases, and 10 bases lay in between. Germline-derived CDR1 and CDR2 are SGHTA and FQGNSA. The CDR3 is 15 residues long. The CDR3 DNA sequence: TGTGCCAGCAGCTCGATCGGGAGCTCCTACAATGAGCAGTTCTTC. It encodes CASSSIGSSYNEQFF.

The gene calls are TRBV5-6 and TRBJ1-2, with unresolved D. The CDR3 is made up of 12 amino acids. V lost 0 bases, J lost 7 bases, and 7 bases lay in between. CDR1 and CDR2 from the germline V gene are SGHDT and YYEEEE. CDR3 sequence reads: CASSLDTSGYTF. The CDR3 nucleotides are TGTGCCAGCAGCTTGGACACTAGTGGCTACACCTTC. The complete variable domain, with remaining parts taken from reference TRBV5-6 and TRBJ1-2, reads DAGVTQSPTHLIKTRGQQVTLRCSPKSGHDTVSWYQQALGQGPQFIFQYYEEEERQRGNFPDRFSGHQFPNYSSELNVNALLLGDSALYLCASSLDTSGYTFGSGTRLTVV.

The chain is built from TRBV2 and TRBJ2-5, with D unclear. The CDR3 runs to 18 residues. The ends were cut back, 0 bases at V and 2 bases at J, with 19 bases in the middle. Germline V CDR1 and CDR2: SNHLY, FYNNEI. CDR3 sequence reads: CASSEAWLVLAEQETQYF. The CDR3 DNA follows: TGTGCCAGCAGTGAAGCGTGGTTAGTCTTAGCCGAACAAGAGACCCAGTACTTC. Looking up the rest from reference TRBV2 and TRBJ2-5 gives the full variable domain: EPEVTQTPSHQVTQMGQEVILRCVPISNHLYFYWYRQILGQKVEFLVSFYNNEISEKSEIFDDQFSVERPDGSNFTLKIRSTKLEDSAMYFCASSEAWLVLAEQETQYFGPGTRLLVL.

The chain links TRBV5-4 to TRBJ2-1, with TRBD2 identical over 10 bases. The CDR3 has 15 amino acids. V gave up 3 bases and J gave up 4 bases; unmatched junction bases: 4. From germline, CDR1 is SGHNT and CDR2 YYREEE (reference sequence). The CDR3 spells CASSSTSGSYNEQFF. The CDR3 DNA reads TGTGCCAGCAGCTCGACTAGCGGGTCATACAATGAGCAGTTCTTC.

With respect to this clone: Other DNA sequences from this sample encode an identical CDR3 as well. The V call is TRBV9, the J call TRBJ2-5; 8 nucleotides line up with TRBD2. Germline lookup yields CDR1 SGDLS and CDR2 YYNGEE. J gave up 5 bases and V 0 bases, and 6 bases lay outside the gene matches. CDR3 size: 15 residues. DNA for the CDR3: TGTGCCAGCAGCGTAGCGGGAGGGGAGGTGGAGACCCAGTACTTC. Amino acids: CASSVAGGEVETQYF.

V and J are TRBV28 and TRBJ2-7; weak D call: TRBD1 (6 bases). Germline lookup yields CDR1 MDHEN and CDR2 SYDVKM. With 6 bases removed from V and 4 bases from J, the gap between germline ends came to 13 bases. CDR3 length: 13 residues. The CDR3 DNA reads TGTGCCAGCAGAAAACAGGGTTTGTACGAGCAGTACTTC. The encoded protein is CASRKQGLYEQYF.

The rearrangement uses TRBV5-1 and TRBJ1-3; no clear D gene. Germline CDR1 SGHRS, CDR2 YFSETQ. Between the trimmed V and J ends, which lost 3 bases and 0 bases, there was a span of 4 bases. The CDR3 length is 13 residues. DNA of the CDR3: TGCGCCAGCAGCTCTTTCTCTGGAAACACCATATATTTT. Its protein product is CASSSFSGNTIYF.

The gene calls are TRBV28 and TRBJ1-2; D gene unclear. Germline V lookup: CDR1 MDHEN, CDR2 SYDVKM. The CDR3 covers 10 residues. The ends were cut back, 5 bases at V and 6 bases at J, with 4 bases in the middle. CDR3 in amino acids: CASSRDGYTF. In nucleotides, the CDR3 is TGTGCCAGCAGTCGAGATGGCTACACCTTC.

This chain connects TRBV6-5 to TRBJ2-1, with 7 bases aligning to TRBD1. The CDR3 is 15 amino acids. J was trimmed by 2 bases and V by 5 bases; bases with no gene match: 6. Germline assignment: CDR1 MNHEY and CDR2 SVGAGI. CDR3 DNA: TGTGCCAGCAGTCGAGGGACAGTCCCCTACAATGAGCAGTTCTTC. It yields the protein CASSRGTVPYNEQFF.

A word on this clone: The same CDR3 also results from other DNA sequences found in this sample. This sequence joins TRBV25-1 and TRBJ2-3, with D uncertain. Germline-derived CDR1 and CDR2 are MGHDK and SYGVNS. This CDR3 spans 13 amino acids. Deletions cut 3 bases from V and 3 bases from J, with 7 bases between. CDR3 sequence (DNA): TGTGCCAGCAGTGACTTCCCGACAGATACGCAGTATTTT. It specifies CASSDFPTDTQYF.

V is TRBV6-5 and J is TRBJ1-5; D ambiguous. The CDR3 length is 13 residues. V was shortened by 5 bases and J by 1 base, with 6 bases between the two germline ends. The germline gives CDR1 MNHEY, CDR2 SVGAGI. CDR3 loop: CASSQRSNQPQHF. The CDR3 nucleotides read TGTGCCAGCAGTCAGCGGAGCAATCAGCCCCAGCATTTT.

This clone appeared a single time. The CDR3 loop reads CASSEMASNEKLFF. The DNA of the CDR3 is TGTGCCAGCAGTGAAATGGCTTCTAATGAAAAACTGTTTTTT. The chain combines TRBV25-1 with TRBJ1-4; no firm D call. Germline CDR1 and CDR2: MGHDK and SYGVNS. Trimming removed 2 bases at V and 3 bases at J, with 7 bases between. The CDR3 is made up of 14 amino acids.

This clone was seen only a few times. In DNA form, the CDR3 reads TGTGCCAGCAGCCATGAGGGACAGGGGACCTATGGCTACACCTTC. Translating gives CASSHEGQGTYGYTF. This chain uses TRBV14 with TRBJ1-2; 10 bases match TRBD1. This CDR3 has 15 amino acids. J lost 4 bases, V lost 3 bases, and 5 bases had no gene match. Germline-derived CDR1 and CDR2 are SGHDN and FVKESK.

This chain joins TRBV28 and TRBJ2-7; weak D call: TRBD2 (5 bases). Trimming removed 6 bases from V and 3 bases from J, with 18 bases in between. The CDR3 spans 15 residues. Germline loops: CDR1 MDHEN, CDR2 SYDVKM. CDR3 residues: CASSPYIGGYYEQYF. DNA for the CDR3: TGTGCCAGCAGCCCCTATATCGGAGGCTACTACGAGCAGTACTTC.

This rearrangement joins TRBV7-3 to TRBJ2-1; no reliable D call. Trimming removed 5 bases from V and 3 bases from J, with 17 bases in between. This CDR3 region has 16 residues. Germline loops: CDR1 SGHTA, CDR2 FQGTGA. CDR3 residues: CASSHNGLMIYNEQFF. For the CDR3, the DNA is TGTGCCAGCAGCCATAACGGTCTTATGATCTACAATGAGCAGTTCTTC.

This chain joins TRBV28 and TRBJ2-1; 9 bases are a match to TRBD1. Germline V gene sequence: CDR1 MDHEN, CDR2 SYDVKM. V lost 5 bases to trimming and J lost 8 bases; unmatched junction nucleotides: 7. CDR3 size: 14 residues. The CDR3 DNA reads TGTGCCAGCAGTCCGCGGGACAGGGAGGATGAGCAGTTCTTC. This translates into CASSPRDREDEQFF.

This clone was seen more than once but under ten times. This rearrangement joins TRBV5-1 to TRBJ1-1, with D unclear. Trimming stripped 2 bases from V and 0 bases from J, with 8 bases between. CDR1 and CDR2 (germline): SGHRS, YFSETQ. The CDR3 runs to 14 residues. The chain's CDR3 is CASSFSTLNTEAFF. The CDR3 nucleotides read TGCGCCAGCAGCTTCTCAACTCTGAACACTGAAGCTTTCTTT.

The chain is built from TRBV7-9 and TRBJ2-1, with a possible D match to TRBD1 (6 bases). Germline V lookup: CDR1 SEHNR, CDR2 FQNEAQ (reference sequence). The CDR3 is made up of 13 amino acids. With 2 bases removed from V and 12 bases from J, the gap between germline ends came to 14 bases. The CDR3 sequence: CASSLSSSTGQFF. The CDR3 coding sequence is TGTGCCAGCAGCTTATCGTCCTCGACAGGGCAGTTCTTC.

The rearrangement uses TRBV5-1 and TRBJ2-1; TRBD2 is a possible D gene (5 bases). Trimming shortened V by 0 bases and J by 6 bases, and 16 bases separated the two germline ends. The CDR3 sequence is 16 residues long. Germline-derived CDR1 and CDR2 are SGHRS and YFSETQ. CDR3 in amino acids: CASSLAVLEFANEQFF. For the CDR3, the DNA is TGCGCCAGCAGCTTGGCCGTACTAGAGTTCGCCAATGAGCAGTTCTTC.

Comments on this clone: This sample includes further DNA sequences coding for the same CDR3. The V gene is TRBV5-1, the J gene TRBJ1-1; D is perhaps TRBD1 (5 bases). Trimming shortened V by 4 bases and J by 0 bases, and 7 bases separated the two germline ends. CDR1 is SGHRS and CDR2 is YFSETQ in the germline V gene. The CDR3 has 13 amino acids. CDR3 protein: CASSLTVNTEAFF. For the CDR3, the DNA is TGCGCCAGCAGCCTGACAGTGAACACTGAAGCTTTCTTT.

This clone has just one count. The J gene is TRBJ2-3, the V gene TRBV7-2; a possible D gene is TRBD1 (6 bases). There are 15 residues in the CDR3. The germline V and J ends were trimmed by 1 base and 9 bases, with 17 bases remaining between them. Germline assignment: CDR1 SGHTA and CDR2 FQGNSA. CDR3 region: CASSLVGQLRETQYF. The CDR3 DNA is TGTGCCAGCAGCTTAGTTGGACAGCTCCGTGAGACGCAGTATTTT.

V is TRBV25-1 and J is TRBJ1-2, with D hard to call. Germline V gene sequence: CDR1 MGHDK, CDR2 SYGVNS. V was pared by 0 bases and J by 2 bases, with 13 bases between. The CDR3 contains 16 residues. DNA of the CDR3: TGTGCCAGCAGTGAATATCATTCCGGAGGGAACTATGGCTACACCTTC. This sequence encodes CASSEYHSGGNYGYTF.

The V gene is TRBV7-8, the J gene TRBJ2-2; 8 positions agree with TRBD2. CDR1 is SGHVS and CDR2 is FQNEAQ in the germline V gene. The CDR3 contains 15 residues. V lost 4 bases to trimming and J lost 11 bases; unmatched junction nucleotides: 12. The DNA of the CDR3 is TGTGCCAGCAGCTACCGTCTGAGTAGCGGGGCTGAGCTGTTTTTT. Translated, it gives CASSYRLSSGAELFF.

The CDR3 is CASSEAVTGLFTKETQYF. The CDR3 coding sequence is TGTGCCAGCAGTGAAGCGGTGACAGGGTTATTCACGAAAGAGACCCAGTACTTC. The V call is TRBV6-1, the J call TRBJ2-5; TRBD1 matches 7 bases. V gave up 0 bases and J gave up 3 bases; unmatched junction bases: 13. Germline V gives CDR1 MNHNS, CDR2 SASEGT. The CDR3 runs 18 residues.